This TCR beta chain came from a study of cytomegalovirus exposure and HLA in healthy donors. Study results and limitations: Rarity characterized most TCR sequences, yet some public TCRs appeared in many donors. A subsequent analysis found that TCR clusters from the first cohort also tended to co-occur in the approximately 120 validation repertoires, with about 94% of cluster scores above 0. Accounts indicate the classifier identified cytomegalovirus status with strong specificity and sensitivity. The listing of roughly 160 TCR beta chains classed them as cytomegalovirus-associated.

Of note for this clone: Antigen unknown.

Only in-frame clones appear in the TCRdb table, and some are missing; sequencing was by immunoSEQ multiplex PCR. Among over 200,000 clones listed, 80% to 90% were seen once. Sequencing used PBMCs. The source is a woman in her late teens or twenties in good health and CMV-seropositive.

In DNA form, the CDR3 reads TGTGCTAGTGGTTTGGCCCTCATCGGGGGTGGAGGGGATGAGCAGTTCTTC. Protein: CASGLALIGGGGDEQFF. The gene calls are TRBV12-5 and TRBJ2-1, with D possibly matching TRBD2 (6 bases). This CDR3 is 17 amino acids long. The V gene's germline CDR1 is LGHNT and CDR2 FRNRAP. V was shortened by 1 base and J by 8 bases, with 21 bases between the two germline ends.